A selection of T cell receptor beta chains follows, all from one sample in a study of blood T cell repertoires in COVID-19. Method: immunoSEQ multiplex PCR; TCRdb's copy keeps in-frame clones and lacks some. The sample includes 210,000 or so clones, roughly 86% seen only once; the top ten take 4.5% to 5.5%. The sample consisted of peripheral blood. The receptors shown here come from a woman in her seventies with active or convalescent COVID-19. Both conserved end residues are part of each CDR3. A D gene is named only where the DNA matches it firmly. Size is stated for part of the rows, as once, few or many counts, or as a class when the clone is expanded.

D: -; V: TRBV9; size: once; J: TRBJ1-2; CDR3: CASSPNAAGDGYTF; DNA: TGTGCCAGCAGCCCCAACGCGGCAGGGGATGGCTACACCTTC
D: TRBD1; V: TRBV5-4; size: many; J: TRBJ1-3; CDR3: CASSSGIDRAGGNTIYF; DNA: TGTGCCAGCAGTTCCGGGATCGACAGGGCAGGAGGAAACACCATATATTTT
D: -; V: TRBV7-9; size: -; J: TRBJ2-2; CDR3: CASSLAKGGRVGPGELFF; DNA: TGTGCCAGCAGCTTAGCGAAGGGTGGACGAGTGGGGCCCGGGGAGCTGTTTTTT
D: -; V: TRBV28; size: once; J: TRBJ1-1; CDR3: CASSHHHSRDTEAFF; DNA: TGTGCCAGCAGTCACCACCATTCCCGGGACACTGAAGCTTTCTTT
D: TRBD1; V: TRBV2; size: -; J: TRBJ1-2; CDR3: CASSATGFNYGYTF; DNA: TGTGCCAGCAGTGCGACAGGGTTTAACTATGGCTACACCTTC
D: TRBD2; V: TRBV29-1; size: -; J: TRBJ2-7; CDR3: CSVTSGYEQYF; DNA: TGCAGCGTTACTAGCGGGTACGAGCAGTACTTC
D: TRBD2; V: TRBV7-3; size: -; J: TRBJ2-1; CDR3: CASSRSPGTSGVNNEQFF; DNA: TGTGCCAGCAGCCGATCCCCCGGGACTAGCGGGGTAAACAATGAGCAGTTCTTC
D: -; V: TRBV11-2; size: -; J: TRBJ1-3; CDR3: CASSLALASGNTIYF; DNA: TGTGCCAGCAGCTTAGCTCTAGCCTCTGGAAACACCATATATTTT
D: TRBD2; V: TRBV6-2/TRBV6-3; size: -; J: TRBJ2-5; CDR3: CASSWTSGTQQETQYF; DNA: TGTGCCAGCAGTTGGACTAGCGGGACGCAGCAAGAGACCCAGTACTTC
D: -; V: TRBV20-1; size: many; J: TRBJ2-2; CDR3: CSASINGELFF; DNA: TGCAGTGCTTCCATCAACGGGGAGCTGTTTTTT
D: TRBD1; V: TRBV14; size: -; J: TRBJ2-7; CDR3: CASSQVIQGGYEQYF; DNA: TGTGCCAGCAGCCAAGTTATACAGGGGGGTTACGAGCAGTACTTC
D: TRBD1; V: TRBV15; size: -; J: TRBJ2-7; CDR3: CATSRSRDRLYEQYF; DNA: TGTGCCACCAGCAGAAGCAGGGACAGACTATACGAGCAGTACTTC
D: -; V: TRBV5-1; size: -; J: TRBJ2-7; CDR3: CASSLAVAGSSSLYF; DNA: TGCGCCAGCAGCTTGGCCGTTGCGGGCTCCTCTAGTTTGTACTTC
D: TRBD1; V: TRBV18; size: -; J: TRBJ2-1; CDR3: CASSQGGRDNEQFF; DNA: TGTGCCAGCTCACAAGGGGGCAGGGACAATGAGCAGTTCTTC
D: TRBD2; V: TRBV19; size: -; J: TRBJ2-7; CDR3: CASSIAAGGTYEQYF; DNA: TGTGCCAGTAGTATAGCAGCGGGAGGAACCTACGAGCAGTACTTC
D: TRBD2; V: TRBV14; size: -; J: TRBJ2-7; CDR3: CASSQISGTYEQYF; DNA: TGTGCCAGCAGCCAGATTAGCGGGACCTACGAGCAGTACTTC
D: -; V: TRBV28; size: few; J: TRBJ2-7; CDR3: CASSLLADGSNEQYF; DNA: TGTGCCAGCAGTTTATTAGCGGACGGCTCTAACGAGCAGTACTTC
D: TRBD2; V: TRBV7-2; size: -; J: TRBJ2-1; CDR3: CASSQSGAGGQNEQFF; DNA: TGTGCCAGCAGCCAAAGTGGAGCGGGAGGGCAAAATGAGCAGTTCTTC
D: -; V: TRBV9; size: -; J: TRBJ1-2; CDR3: CASSADGGRVGYTF; DNA: TGTGCCAGCAGCGCCGACGGGGGGCGGGTTGGCTACACCTTC
D: TRBD1; V: TRBV5-1; size: -; J: TRBJ1-1; CDR3: CASRPVGTGGVNTEAFF; DNA: TGCGCCAGCAGACCTGTTGGGACAGGGGGCGTGAACACTGAAGCTTTCTTT
D: TRBD2; V: TRBV27; size: -; J: TRBJ2-2; CDR3: CASSSAGAGTGELFF; DNA: TGTGCCAGCAGTTCAGCGGGAGCTGGCACCGGGGAGCTGTTTTTT
D: TRBD2; V: TRBV27; size: -; J: TRBJ2-1; CDR3: CASSTLAGGQGEQFF; DNA: TGTGCCAGCAGCACTCTAGCGGGAGGGCAGGGTGAGCAGTTCTTC
D: TRBD2; V: TRBV28; size: -; J: TRBJ2-2; CDR3: CAIGLAKDTGELFF; DNA: TGTGCCATCGGACTAGCGAAGGACACCGGGGAGCTGTTTTTT
D: TRBD1; V: TRBV7-8; size: -; J: TRBJ1-1; CDR3: CASRSGRDRGIQAFF; DNA: TGTGCCAGCAGATCAGGGCGGGACAGGGGTATTCAAGCTTTCTTT
D: -; V: TRBV9; size: -; J: TRBJ2-7; CDR3: CASSVGGRTYEQYF; DNA: TGTGCCAGCAGCGTAGGGGGGAGGACCTACGAGCAGTACTTC
D: TRBD2; V: TRBV9; size: -; J: TRBJ2-3; CDR3: CASSASGRTDTQYF; DNA: TGTGCCAGCAGCGCTAGCGGGAGGACAGATACGCAGTATTTT
D: -; V: TRBV5-1; size: -; J: TRBJ2-1; CDR3: CASSLQGALYNEQFF; DNA: TGCGCCAGCAGCCTGCAGGGTGCCCTCTACAATGAGCAGTTCTTC
D: TRBD2; V: TRBV4-2; size: -; J: TRBJ2-7; CDR3: CASSQTRTSGYEQYF; DNA: TGTGCCAGCAGCCAAACCCGGACTAGCGGATACGAGCAGTACTTC
D: -; V: TRBV7-9; size: -; J: TRBJ1-6; CDR3: CASSLGGANSPLHF; DNA: TGTGCCAGCAGCTTGGGGGGGGCCAATTCACCCCTCCACTTT
D: TRBD2; V: TRBV19; size: -; J: TRBJ2-7; CDR3: CASSMGGPGEQYF; DNA: TGTGCCAGTAGTATGGGAGGGCCAGGGGAGCAGTACTTC
D: TRBD1; V: TRBV6-2/TRBV6-3; size: -; J: TRBJ2-6; CDR3: CASSSNRGKGSGANVLTF; DNA: TGTGCCAGCAGCTCCAACAGGGGGAAGGGGTCTGGGGCCAACGTCCTGACTTTC
D: TRBD1; V: TRBV19; size: -; J: TRBJ2-7; CDR3: CASSTGQGRVTYEQYF; DNA: TGTGCCAGTAGTACTGGACAGGGGAGGGTCACCTACGAGCAGTACTTC
D: -; V: TRBV3-1/TRBV3-2; size: -; J: TRBJ1-6; CDR3: CASSQEPGVHSPLHF; DNA: TGTGCCAGCAGCCAAGAGCCGGGGGTGCATTCACCCCTCCACTTT
D: TRBD1; V: TRBV4-1; size: -; J: TRBJ1-1; CDR3: CASSQGPTGTEAFF; DNA: TGCGCCAGCAGCCAAGGGCCGACAGGGACTGAAGCTTTCTTT
D: TRBD1; V: TRBV2; size: -; J: TRBJ1-2; CDR3: CASTLGQGRGYGYTF; DNA: TGTGCCAGCACCCTGGGACAGGGAAGGGGCTATGGCTACACCTTC
D: TRBD1; V: TRBV29-1; size: once; J: TRBJ1-1; CDR3: CSASWPGTGLGNTEAFF; DNA: TGCAGCGCCTCCTGGCCCGGGACAGGGTTGGGGAACACTGAAGCTTTCTTT
D: -; V: TRBV5-1; size: once; J: TRBJ2-5; CDR3: CASSLGGLKLRETQYF; DNA: TGCGCCAGCAGCTTGGGAGGGTTGAAGCTTAGGGAGACCCAGTACTTC
D: TRBD2; V: TRBV19; size: -; J: TRBJ2-1; CDR3: CASSAHSGRANEQFF; DNA: TGTGCCAGTAGTGCCCATAGCGGGAGGGCCAATGAGCAGTTCTTC
D: TRBD2; V: TRBV5-4; size: -; J: TRBJ2-5; CDR3: CASSSAIGRSGETQYF; DNA: TGTGCCAGCAGTTCAGCAATCGGGAGGTCGGGGGAGACCCAGTACTTC
D: -; V: TRBV2; size: -; J: TRBJ2-3; CDR3: CATLRQGIQGQDTQYF; DNA: TGTGCCACACTTCGTCAGGGGATCCAGGGTCAGGATACGCAGTATTTT
D: TRBD1; V: TRBV15; size: -; J: TRBJ1-5; CDR3: CATSRTGDNQPQHF; DNA: TGTGCCACCAGCAGGACAGGGGACAATCAGCCCCAGCATTTT
D: -; V: TRBV6-4; size: once; J: TRBJ1-1; CDR3: CASSDSGTRKAFF; DNA: TGTGCCAGCAGTGACTCGGGCACAAGGAAAGCTTTCTTT
D: TRBD1; V: TRBV20-1; size: many; J: TRBJ2-7; CDR3: CSASNRDSFSYEQYF; DNA: TGCAGTGCTAGTAACCGGGACAGTTTCTCCTACGAGCAGTACTTC
D: TRBD2; V: TRBV28; size: -; J: TRBJ2-3; CDR3: CASSSESLAGARTDTQYF; DNA: TGTGCCAGCAGTTCCGAGTCGCTAGCGGGAGCTCGCACAGATACGCAGTATTTT
D: TRBD1; V: TRBV12-3/TRBV12-4; size: -; J: TRBJ1-5; CDR3: CASRGTAGQPQHF; DNA: TGTGCCAGCAGGGGGACAGCCGGTCAGCCCCAGCATTTT
D: -; V: TRBV7-9; size: -; J: TRBJ2-1; CDR3: CASSYLGTTNNEQFF; DNA: TGTGCCAGCAGCTACCTCGGGACAACCAACAATGAGCAGTTCTTC
D: TRBD1; V: TRBV5-1; size: -; J: TRBJ1-3; CDR3: CASSLRGQGNTIYF; DNA: TGCGCCAGCAGCTTGCGGGGACAGGGAAACACCATATATTTT
D: TRBD1; V: TRBV27; size: -; J: TRBJ1-5; CDR3: CASSLGQGWQPQHF; DNA: TGTGCCAGCAGTTTAGGACAGGGGTGGCAGCCCCAGCATTTT
D: TRBD1; V: TRBV5-1; size: -; J: TRBJ2-7; CDR3: CASSQGGQGASEQYF; DNA: TGCGCCAGCAGCCAAGGGGGACAGGGGGCGTCCGAGCAGTACTTC
D: -; V: TRBV7-3; size: once; J: TRBJ2-3; CDR3: CASSSLGQGPGTDTQYF; DNA: TGTGCCAGCAGCTCCCTGGGGCAGGGGCCGGGCACAGATACGCAGTATTTT
D: -; V: TRBV30; size: -; J: TRBJ1-2; CDR3: CAWSEGTDYGYTF; DNA: TGTGCCTGGAGTGAGGGGACTGACTATGGCTACACCTTC
D: TRBD2; V: TRBV5-1; size: once; J: TRBJ2-1; CDR3: CASSLRPLAGAYEQFF; DNA: TGCGCCAGCAGCTTGAGGCCGCTAGCGGGAGCTTATGAGCAGTTCTTC